This TCR beta chain was identified in a study of spatial heterogeneity in lung cancer. Notes on the study in general: Mutation counts in tumors were tracked by counts of expanded intratumoral alpha and beta TCRs. The counts of expanded TCRs, ubiquitous and regional, tracked ubiquitous and regional nonsynonymous mutations, respectively.

TCRdb reanalysed the 5' RACE reads using MiXCR and keeps one entry per CDR3 protein. Found here are about 100,000 distinct CDR3 sequences, around 4.3% of them singletons; the top ten hold 21%. This sample's time point: sample taken at primary tumor resection. Whole RNA from tumor, nontumor lung or frozen PBMC was sequenced unsorted. This clonotype has ten or more counts. Its specificity is not known. The CDR3 loop spans 17 amino acids. Trimming cost V 6 bases and J 6 bases, with 21 bases left between them. The chain links TRBV12-3 or TRBV12-4 to TRBJ1-6, with D perhaps matching TRBD1 (5 bases). Material: lung tumor tissue, obtained at surgery. The clonotype comes from a male donor with early-stage non-small cell lung cancer. The CDR3 protein is CASSPFGAPLSNSPLHF. The CDR3 coding sequence is TGTGCCAGCAGCCCGTTCGGGGCACCCTTATCTAATTCACCCCTCCACTTT.